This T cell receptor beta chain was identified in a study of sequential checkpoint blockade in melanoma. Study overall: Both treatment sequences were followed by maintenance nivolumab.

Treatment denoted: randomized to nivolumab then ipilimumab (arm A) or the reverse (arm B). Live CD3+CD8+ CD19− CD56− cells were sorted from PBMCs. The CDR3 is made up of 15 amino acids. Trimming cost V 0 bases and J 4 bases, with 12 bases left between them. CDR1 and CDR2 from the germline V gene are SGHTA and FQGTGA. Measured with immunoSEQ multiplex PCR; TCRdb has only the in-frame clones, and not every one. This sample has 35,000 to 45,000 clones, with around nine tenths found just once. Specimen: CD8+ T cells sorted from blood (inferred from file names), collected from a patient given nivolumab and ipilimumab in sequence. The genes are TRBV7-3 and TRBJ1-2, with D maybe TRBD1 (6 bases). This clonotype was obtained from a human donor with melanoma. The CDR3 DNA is TGTGCCAGCAGCTTAACCCGGCGGGGGGCCTATGGCTACACCTTC. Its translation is CASSLTRRGAYGYTF. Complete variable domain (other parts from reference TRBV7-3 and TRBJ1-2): GAGVSQTPSNKVTEKGKYVELRCDPISGHTALYWYRQSLGQGPEFLIYFQGTGAADDSGLPNDRFFAVRPEGSVSTLKIQRTERGDSAVYLCASSLTRRGAYGYTFGSGTRLTVV.